Listed here is a single T cell receptor (beta chain). Its antigen is not known. This specimen belongs to a study of T cell clones after liver transplantation. Overall study findings and caveats: In a couple of subjects, few donor cells limited the measurable donor-reactive repertoire.

Germline lookup yields CDR1 SEHNR and CDR2 FQNEAQ (reference sequence). The CDR3 has 13 residues. Germline trimming cut 3 bases from V and 4 bases from J; bases unmatched to any gene: 0. Here immunoSEQ multiplex PCR was the method, and the copy in TCRdb shows in-frame clones only, minus some. The table shows about 50,000 clones, with over 65% occurring only once. The specimen comprised CD4+ T cells from blood, sampled approximately 54 months after liver transplant. The TCR originated in a human patient who received a liver transplant. Some T cells may arise from the graft donor. The chain joins TRBV7-9 to TRBJ1-5, with TRBD1 identical over 7 bases. CDR3 residues: CASSLGQNQPQHF. The CDR3 DNA is TGTGCCAGCAGCTTGGGACAGAATCAGCCCCAGCATTTT.